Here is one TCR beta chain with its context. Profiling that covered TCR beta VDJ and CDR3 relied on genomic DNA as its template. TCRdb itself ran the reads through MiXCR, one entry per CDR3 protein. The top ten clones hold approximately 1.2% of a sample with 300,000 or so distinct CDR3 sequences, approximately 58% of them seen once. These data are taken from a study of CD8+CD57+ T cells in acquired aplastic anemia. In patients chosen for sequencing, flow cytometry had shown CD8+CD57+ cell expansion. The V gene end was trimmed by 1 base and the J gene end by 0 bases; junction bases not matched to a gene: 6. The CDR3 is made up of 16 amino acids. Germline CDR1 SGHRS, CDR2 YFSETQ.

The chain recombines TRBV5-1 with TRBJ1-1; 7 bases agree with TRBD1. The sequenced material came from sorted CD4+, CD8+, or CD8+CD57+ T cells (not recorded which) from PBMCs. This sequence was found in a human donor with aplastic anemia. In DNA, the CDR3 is TGCGCCAGCAGCTTGTACCAGACAGGGTTGAACACTGAAGCTTTCTTT. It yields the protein CASSLYQTGLNTEAFF.